This TCR beta chain originates from a study of long-term antiretroviral therapy in people with HIV. No donor had fewer than one pre-ART PBMC sample or fewer than two post-ART PBMC samples. Version v3.0 of the immunoSEQ assay was performed at survey level. Sequenced by immunoSEQ multiplex PCR; TCRdb stores in-frame clones only, minus some. The sample consists of around 25,000 clones, around 86% of them appearing once. V lost 6 bases and J lost 8, with 8 bases in between. The CDR3 extends over 11 amino acids. The germline CDR1 and CDR2 sequences are MGHRA and YSYEKL. Source: unsorted PBMCs, taken at the start of antiretroviral therapy, before treatment. The sequence derives from a young woman with HIV. This chain links TRBV4-1 with TRBJ1-3; D is undetermined. The CDR3 sequence is CASRLTDTIYF. For the CDR3, the DNA is TGCGCCAGCAGGTTAACGGACACCATATATTTT.